This T cell receptor (beta chain) appears in the sequencing data of a study of breast tumors, draining lymph nodes, adjacent tissues (dated by TCRdb to 2015 to 2016). For the study in its entirety: The study compared TCR beta repertoires across tumor, adjacent nontumor tissue and axillary lymph nodes from breast cancer patients. In human breast cancer, the study set out to evaluate how tumor, surrounding tissue and draining lymph node repertoires relate to one another and whether T cells may move between these sites.

CDR1 and CDR2, looked up from the germline V gene (reference sequence), are DFQATT and SNEGSKA. The germline V and J ends show losses of 4 bases and 5 bases respectively, and no gene match explains 13 bases of the junction. The CDR3 goes from the cysteine to the phenylalanine over 15 residues. Just CDR3 DNA is preserved here, 45 bases in frame from base 1. Broader findings and caveats from the paper: Tumor and nontumor tissue repertoires were found to be significantly more similar in luminal-like than in basal-like breast cancer. Tumor T-cell repertoires showed less diversity than lymph node repertoires and more diversity than nontumor tissue repertoires, and tumor T-cell repertoires showed preferential V and J gene usage. A scenario in which most tumor T cells derive from the lymph node and then expand within tumor tissue was judged to be consistent with the data. Rather than being directly demonstrated, the conclusion that tumor T cells originate in lymph nodes was presented as consistent with a hypothesis.

This clonotype was detected many times. This receptor's antigen is unknown. The sample holds no much larger clone one base away, and base qualities are not on file. This sample was sequenced with an Illumina HiSeq 2000. TCR beta chain libraries were generated through multiplex PCR amplification. High-throughput sequencing was used to analyze the amplified TCR beta chain products. TCRdb reran the public reads through fastp at Q25 and MiXCR, keeping productive beta chains. Each CDR3 protein appears once, grouped with its most common genes and DNA. The sample table lists under 70,000 distinct CDR3 sequences, 40% to 55% of them with a count of one. More than 7.5% of the sample goes to the ten largest clones.

The source of this sequence is a female donor with breast cancer. Some clones in this sample may be carry-over from other donors' samples. Recombination linked TRBV20-1 to TRBJ2-5; the central 7 bases match TRBD2. The sequenced material came from breast tumor tissue. The CDR3 is CSATRTSAADETQYF. The nucleotide sequence reads as follows: TGCAGTGCTACCAGAACTAGCGCCGCCGATGAGACCCAGTACTTC.